These T cell receptor beta chains were read from a single sample in a study of blood T cell repertoires in COVID-19. Sequencing used immunoSEQ multiplex PCR; TCRdb keeps in-frame clones, though not all of them. The table includes under 130,000 clones, 87% detected once. Sample: peripheral blood. All receptors come from a man aged 50 to 59 in a cohort sampled during active COVID-19. CDR3s include the opening cysteine and the closing phenylalanine or tryptophan. The D gene is left open where the match is weak. Clone sizes are given selectively: once, few, many, or a class where the clone is expanded.

d_call: TRBD1; j_call: TRBJ1-3; clone_size: -; v_call: TRBV5-1; cdr3_aa: CASSQQGALGNTIYF; cdr3_nt: TGCGCCAGCAGTCAACAGGGGGCTTTAGGAAACACCATATATTTT
d_call: -; j_call: TRBJ1-1; clone_size: -; v_call: TRBV27; cdr3_aa: CASSLSFSGTEAFF; cdr3_nt: TGTGCCAGCAGTTTATCTTTCTCGGGCACTGAAGCTTTCTTT
d_call: -; j_call: TRBJ2-7; clone_size: -; v_call: TRBV11-3; cdr3_aa: CVSSSLYEQYF; cdr3_nt: TGTGTCAGCAGCTCTCTCTACGAGCAGTACTTC
d_call: -; j_call: TRBJ1-2; clone_size: -; v_call: TRBV5-1; cdr3_aa: CASSMDLQGTDGYTF; cdr3_nt: TGCGCCAGCAGCATGGACTTACAGGGTACGGATGGCTACACCTTC
d_call: -; j_call: TRBJ2-4; clone_size: -; v_call: TRBV12-5; cdr3_aa: CASGTGVGTKNIQYF; cdr3_nt: TGTGCTAGTGGTACCGGGGTTGGAACCAAAAACATTCAGTACTTC
d_call: -; j_call: TRBJ2-2; clone_size: few; v_call: TRBV15; cdr3_aa: CATSRPGSGELFF; cdr3_nt: TGTGCCACCAGCAGACCTGGCTCCGGGGAGCTGTTTTTT
d_call: -; j_call: TRBJ2-2; clone_size: -; v_call: TRBV5-1; cdr3_aa: CASSLVPAGELFF; cdr3_nt: TGCGCCAGCAGCTTGGTCCCGGCCGGGGAGCTGTTTTTT
d_call: -; j_call: TRBJ2-5; clone_size: -; v_call: TRBV27; cdr3_aa: CASSSRRLAQETQYF; cdr3_nt: TGTGCCAGCAGTTCCCGGAGGCTAGCCCAAGAGACCCAGTACTTC
d_call: TRBD1; j_call: TRBJ1-1; clone_size: -; v_call: TRBV18; cdr3_aa: CASSPNRGERPMNTEAFF; cdr3_nt: TGTGCCAGCTCACCGAACAGGGGCGAAAGACCCATGAACACTGAAGCTTTCTTT
d_call: TRBD1; j_call: TRBJ2-7; clone_size: -; v_call: TRBV18; cdr3_aa: CASSISKGQGSYEQYF; cdr3_nt: TGTGCCAGCTCAATCTCAAAAGGACAGGGATCCTACGAGCAGTACTTC
d_call: TRBD1; j_call: TRBJ1-1; clone_size: -; v_call: TRBV11-2; cdr3_aa: CASSWDRYGEAFF; cdr3_nt: TGTGCCAGCAGCTGGGACAGGTATGGCGAAGCTTTCTTT
d_call: -; j_call: TRBJ2-2; clone_size: -; v_call: TRBV24-1; cdr3_aa: CATSDFGPNTGELFF; cdr3_nt: TGTGCCACCAGTGATTTTGGCCCGAACACCGGGGAGCTGTTTTTT
d_call: -; j_call: TRBJ2-2; clone_size: -; v_call: TRBV7-2; cdr3_aa: CASSAVAMGNPGELFF; cdr3_nt: TGTGCCAGCAGCGCCGTGGCGATGGGCAATCCCGGGGAGCTGTTTTTT
d_call: TRBD1; j_call: TRBJ2-5; clone_size: once; v_call: TRBV6-5; cdr3_aa: CASSDPGQAETQYF; cdr3_nt: TGTGCCAGCAGCGATCCGGGACAGGCGGAGACCCAGTACTTC
d_call: -; j_call: TRBJ1-5; clone_size: -; v_call: TRBV7-6; cdr3_aa: CASSLVLQGNNQPQHF; cdr3_nt: TGTGCCAGCAGCTTAGTTCTCCAGGGGAACAATCAGCCCCAGCATTTT
d_call: -; j_call: TRBJ1-3; clone_size: -; v_call: TRBV10-3; cdr3_aa: CAISESRTGSSGNTIYF; cdr3_nt: TGTGCCATCAGTGAGTCGAGGACGGGGAGCTCTGGAAACACCATATATTTT
d_call: TRBD1; j_call: TRBJ1-4; clone_size: -; v_call: TRBV25-1; cdr3_aa: CATKGQGEKLFF; cdr3_nt: TGTGCCACCAAAGGACAGGGGGAAAAACTGTTTTTT
d_call: -; j_call: TRBJ1-5; clone_size: -; v_call: TRBV28; cdr3_aa: CASRGVQPQHF; cdr3_nt: TGTGCCAGCAGAGGGGTACAGCCCCAGCATTTT
d_call: TRBD1; j_call: TRBJ1-1; clone_size: -; v_call: TRBV5-4; cdr3_aa: CASTRQGRDTEAFF; cdr3_nt: TGTGCCAGCACCCGACAGGGGCGGGACACTGAAGCTTTCTTT
d_call: -; j_call: TRBJ2-3; clone_size: -; v_call: TRBV6-5; cdr3_aa: CASRNSVSDTQYF; cdr3_nt: TGTGCCAGCCGAAATAGCGTCTCAGATACGCAGTATTTT
d_call: TRBD1; j_call: TRBJ2-1; clone_size: -; v_call: TRBV5-4; cdr3_aa: CASSPGGQGDEQFF; cdr3_nt: TGTGCCAGCAGCCCCGGCGGACAGGGTGATGAGCAGTTCTTC
d_call: TRBD1; j_call: TRBJ1-5; clone_size: -; v_call: TRBV4-1; cdr3_aa: CASSRGQGARNQPQHF; cdr3_nt: TGCGCCAGCAGCCGGGGACAGGGGGCAAGGAATCAGCCCCAGCATTTT
d_call: -; j_call: TRBJ1-6; clone_size: few; v_call: TRBV4-2; cdr3_aa: CASSQDRVSPLHF; cdr3_nt: TGTGCCAGCAGCCAAGATCGCGTTTCACCCCTCCACTTT
d_call: TRBD1; j_call: TRBJ1-6; clone_size: -; v_call: TRBV2; cdr3_aa: CASSEDRGVGALHF; cdr3_nt: TGTGCCAGCAGTGAGGACAGGGGCGTGGGGGCCCTCCACTTT
d_call: -; j_call: TRBJ1-3; clone_size: -; v_call: TRBV5-1; cdr3_aa: CASSLTASSGNTIYF; cdr3_nt: TGCGCCAGCAGCTTAACAGCCAGCTCTGGAAACACCATATATTTT
d_call: TRBD1; j_call: TRBJ2-7; clone_size: -; v_call: TRBV5-1; cdr3_aa: CASSLEGTARYEQYF; cdr3_nt: TGCGCCAGCAGCCTAGAGGGGACAGCCCGCTACGAGCAGTACTTC
d_call: TRBD1; j_call: TRBJ1-4; clone_size: -; v_call: TRBV19; cdr3_aa: CASSMDLDRLEKLFF; cdr3_nt: TGTGCCAGTAGTATGGACTTGGACAGGCTTGAAAAACTGTTTTTT
d_call: -; j_call: TRBJ1-2; clone_size: -; v_call: TRBV28; cdr3_aa: CASSPVDGGPGGYTF; cdr3_nt: TGTGCCAGCAGTCCCGTCGATGGGGGCCCTGGTGGCTACACCTTC
d_call: -; j_call: TRBJ2-5; clone_size: -; v_call: TRBV27; cdr3_aa: CASSASGLARRETQYF; cdr3_nt: TGTGCCAGCAGTGCCTCGGGTTTGGCTCGGCGAGAGACCCAGTACTTC
d_call: -; j_call: TRBJ1-2; clone_size: -; v_call: TRBV7-5; cdr3_aa: CVRSPQGQGGGYTF; cdr3_nt: TGTGTCAGAAGCCCCCAGGGACAGGGCGGCGGCTACACCTTC
d_call: -; j_call: TRBJ1-3; clone_size: -; v_call: TRBV18; cdr3_aa: CASTLQGWGNTIYF; cdr3_nt: TGTGCCAGCACCCTCCAGGGCTGGGGAAACACCATATATTTT
d_call: -; j_call: TRBJ1-1; clone_size: -; v_call: TRBV5-1; cdr3_aa: CASRSGRDTEAFF; cdr3_nt: TGCGCCAGCAGGTCAGGGAGGGACACTGAAGCTTTCTTT
d_call: -; j_call: TRBJ2-5; clone_size: once; v_call: TRBV24-1; cdr3_aa: CATGPETGNQYF; cdr3_nt: TGTGCCACCGGCCCGGAAACAGGAAACCAGTACTTC
d_call: -; j_call: TRBJ1-3; clone_size: -; v_call: TRBV5-1; cdr3_aa: CASRDIGSGNTIYF; cdr3_nt: TGCGCCAGCCGAGATATCGGTTCGGGAAACACCATATATTTT
d_call: -; j_call: TRBJ1-4; clone_size: -; v_call: TRBV19; cdr3_aa: CASSTVRGGTNEKLFF; cdr3_nt: TGTGCCAGTAGCACCGTCCGCGGGGGAACTAATGAAAAACTGTTTTTT